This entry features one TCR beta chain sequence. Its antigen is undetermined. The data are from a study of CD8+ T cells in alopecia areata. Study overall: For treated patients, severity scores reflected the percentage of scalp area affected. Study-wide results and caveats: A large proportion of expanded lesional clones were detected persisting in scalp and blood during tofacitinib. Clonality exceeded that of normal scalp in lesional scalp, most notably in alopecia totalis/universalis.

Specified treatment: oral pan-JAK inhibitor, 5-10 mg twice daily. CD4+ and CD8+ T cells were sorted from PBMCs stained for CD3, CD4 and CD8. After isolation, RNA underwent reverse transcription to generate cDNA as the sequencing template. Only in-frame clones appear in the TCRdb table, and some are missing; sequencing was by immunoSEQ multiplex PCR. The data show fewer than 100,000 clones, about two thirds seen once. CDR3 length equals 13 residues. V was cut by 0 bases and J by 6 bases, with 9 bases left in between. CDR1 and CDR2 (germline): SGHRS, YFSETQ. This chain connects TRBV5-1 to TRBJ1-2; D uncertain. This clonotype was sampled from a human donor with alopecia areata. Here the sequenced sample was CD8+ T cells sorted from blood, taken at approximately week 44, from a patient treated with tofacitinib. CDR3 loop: CASSLVSRDGYTF. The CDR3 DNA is TGCGCCAGCAGCTTGGTTTCGAGGGATGGCTACACCTTC.